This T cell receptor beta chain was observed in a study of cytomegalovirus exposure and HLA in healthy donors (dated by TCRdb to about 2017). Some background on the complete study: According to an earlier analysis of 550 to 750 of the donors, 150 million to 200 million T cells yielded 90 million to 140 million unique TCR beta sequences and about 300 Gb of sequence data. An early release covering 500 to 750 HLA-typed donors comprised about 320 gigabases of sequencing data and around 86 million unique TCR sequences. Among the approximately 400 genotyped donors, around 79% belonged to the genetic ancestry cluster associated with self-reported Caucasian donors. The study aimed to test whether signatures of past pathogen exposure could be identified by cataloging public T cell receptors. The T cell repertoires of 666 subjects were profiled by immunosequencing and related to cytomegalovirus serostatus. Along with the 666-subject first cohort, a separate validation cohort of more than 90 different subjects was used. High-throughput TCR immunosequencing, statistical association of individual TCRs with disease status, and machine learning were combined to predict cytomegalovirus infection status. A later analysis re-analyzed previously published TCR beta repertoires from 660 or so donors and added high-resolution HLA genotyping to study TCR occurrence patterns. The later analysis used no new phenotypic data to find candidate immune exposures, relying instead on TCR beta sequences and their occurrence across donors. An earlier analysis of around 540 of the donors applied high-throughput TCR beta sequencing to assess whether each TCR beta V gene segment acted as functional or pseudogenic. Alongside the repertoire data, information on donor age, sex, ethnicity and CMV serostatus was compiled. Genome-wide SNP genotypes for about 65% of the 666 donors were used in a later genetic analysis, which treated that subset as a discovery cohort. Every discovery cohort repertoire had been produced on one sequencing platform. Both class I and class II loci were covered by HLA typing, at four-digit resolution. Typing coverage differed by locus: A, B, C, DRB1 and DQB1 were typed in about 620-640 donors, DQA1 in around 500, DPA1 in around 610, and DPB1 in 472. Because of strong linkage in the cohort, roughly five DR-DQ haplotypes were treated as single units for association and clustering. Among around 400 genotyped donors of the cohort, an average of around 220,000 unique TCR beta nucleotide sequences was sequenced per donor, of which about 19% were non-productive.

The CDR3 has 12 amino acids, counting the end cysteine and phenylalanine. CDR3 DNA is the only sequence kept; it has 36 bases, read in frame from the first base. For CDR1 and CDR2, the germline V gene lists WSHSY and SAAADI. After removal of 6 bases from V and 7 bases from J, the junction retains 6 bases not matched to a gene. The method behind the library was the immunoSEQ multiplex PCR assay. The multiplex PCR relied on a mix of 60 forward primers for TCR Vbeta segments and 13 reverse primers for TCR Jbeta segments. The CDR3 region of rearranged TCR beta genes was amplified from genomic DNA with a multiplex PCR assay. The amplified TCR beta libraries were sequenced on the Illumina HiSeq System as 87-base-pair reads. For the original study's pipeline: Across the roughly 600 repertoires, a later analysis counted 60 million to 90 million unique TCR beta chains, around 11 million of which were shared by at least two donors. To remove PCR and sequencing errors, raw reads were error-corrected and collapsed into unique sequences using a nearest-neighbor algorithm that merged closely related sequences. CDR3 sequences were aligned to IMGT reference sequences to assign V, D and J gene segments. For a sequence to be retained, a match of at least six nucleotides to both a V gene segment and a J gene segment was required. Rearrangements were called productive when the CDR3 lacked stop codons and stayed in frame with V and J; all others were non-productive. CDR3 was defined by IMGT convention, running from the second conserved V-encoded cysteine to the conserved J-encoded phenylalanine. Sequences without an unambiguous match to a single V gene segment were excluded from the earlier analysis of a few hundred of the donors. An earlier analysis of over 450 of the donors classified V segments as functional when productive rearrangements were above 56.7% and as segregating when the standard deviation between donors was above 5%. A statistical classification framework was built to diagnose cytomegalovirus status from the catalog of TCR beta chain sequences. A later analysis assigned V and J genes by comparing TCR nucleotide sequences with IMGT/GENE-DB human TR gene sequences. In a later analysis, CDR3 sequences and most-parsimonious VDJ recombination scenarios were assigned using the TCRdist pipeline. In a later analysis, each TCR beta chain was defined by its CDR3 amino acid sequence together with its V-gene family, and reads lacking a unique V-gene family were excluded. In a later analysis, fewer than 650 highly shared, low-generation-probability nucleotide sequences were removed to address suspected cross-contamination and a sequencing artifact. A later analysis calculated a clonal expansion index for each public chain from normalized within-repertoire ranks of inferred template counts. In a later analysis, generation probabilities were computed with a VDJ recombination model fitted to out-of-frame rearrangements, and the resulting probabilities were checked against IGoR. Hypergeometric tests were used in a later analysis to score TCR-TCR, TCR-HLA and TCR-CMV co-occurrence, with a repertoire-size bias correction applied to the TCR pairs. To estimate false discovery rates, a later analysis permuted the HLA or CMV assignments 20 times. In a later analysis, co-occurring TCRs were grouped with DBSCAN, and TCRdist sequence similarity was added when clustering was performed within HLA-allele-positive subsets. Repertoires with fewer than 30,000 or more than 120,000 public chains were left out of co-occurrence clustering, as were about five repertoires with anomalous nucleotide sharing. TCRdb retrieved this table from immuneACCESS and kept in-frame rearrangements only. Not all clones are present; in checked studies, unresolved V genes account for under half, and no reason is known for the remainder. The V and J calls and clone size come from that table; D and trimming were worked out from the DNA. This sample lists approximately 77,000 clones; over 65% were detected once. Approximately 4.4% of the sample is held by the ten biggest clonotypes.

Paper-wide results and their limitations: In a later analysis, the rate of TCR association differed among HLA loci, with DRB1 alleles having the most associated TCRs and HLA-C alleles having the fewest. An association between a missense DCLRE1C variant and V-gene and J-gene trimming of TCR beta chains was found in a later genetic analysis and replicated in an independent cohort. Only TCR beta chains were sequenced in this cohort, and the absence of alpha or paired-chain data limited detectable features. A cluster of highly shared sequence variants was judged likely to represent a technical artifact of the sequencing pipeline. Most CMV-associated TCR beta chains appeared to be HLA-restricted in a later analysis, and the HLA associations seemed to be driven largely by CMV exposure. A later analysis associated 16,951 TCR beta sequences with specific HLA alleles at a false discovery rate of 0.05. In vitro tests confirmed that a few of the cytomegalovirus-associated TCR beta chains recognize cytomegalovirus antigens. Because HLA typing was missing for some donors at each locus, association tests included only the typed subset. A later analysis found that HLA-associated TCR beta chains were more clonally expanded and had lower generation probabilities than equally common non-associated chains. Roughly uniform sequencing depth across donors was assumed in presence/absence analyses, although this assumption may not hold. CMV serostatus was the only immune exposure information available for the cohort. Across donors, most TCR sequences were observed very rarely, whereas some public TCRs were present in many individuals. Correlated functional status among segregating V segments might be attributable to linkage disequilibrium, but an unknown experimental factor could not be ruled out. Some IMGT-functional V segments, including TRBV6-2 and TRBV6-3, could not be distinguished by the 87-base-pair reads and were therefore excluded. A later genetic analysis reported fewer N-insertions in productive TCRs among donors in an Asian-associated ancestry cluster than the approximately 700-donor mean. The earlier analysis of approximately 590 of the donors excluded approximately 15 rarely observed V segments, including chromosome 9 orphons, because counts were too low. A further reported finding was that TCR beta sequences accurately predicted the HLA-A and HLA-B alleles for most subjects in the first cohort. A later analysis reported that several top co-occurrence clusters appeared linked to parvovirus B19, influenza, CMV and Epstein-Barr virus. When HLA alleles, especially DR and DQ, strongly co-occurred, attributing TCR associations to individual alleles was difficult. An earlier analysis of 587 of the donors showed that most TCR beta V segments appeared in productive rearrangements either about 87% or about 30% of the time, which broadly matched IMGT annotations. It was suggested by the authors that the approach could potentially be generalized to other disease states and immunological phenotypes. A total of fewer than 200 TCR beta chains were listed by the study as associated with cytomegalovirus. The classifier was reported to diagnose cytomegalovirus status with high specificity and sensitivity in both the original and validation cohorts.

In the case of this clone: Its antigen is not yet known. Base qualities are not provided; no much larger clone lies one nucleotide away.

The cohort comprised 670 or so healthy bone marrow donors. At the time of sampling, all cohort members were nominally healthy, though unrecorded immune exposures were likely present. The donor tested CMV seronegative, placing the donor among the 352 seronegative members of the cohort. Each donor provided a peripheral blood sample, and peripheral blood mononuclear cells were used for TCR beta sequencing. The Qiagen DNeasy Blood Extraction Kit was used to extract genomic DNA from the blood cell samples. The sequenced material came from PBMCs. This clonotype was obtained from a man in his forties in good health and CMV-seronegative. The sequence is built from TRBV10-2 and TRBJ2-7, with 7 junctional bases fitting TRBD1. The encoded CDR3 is CASRRTGGEQYF. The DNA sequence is TGCGCCAGCAGGCGGACAGGTGGGGAGCAGTACTTC.